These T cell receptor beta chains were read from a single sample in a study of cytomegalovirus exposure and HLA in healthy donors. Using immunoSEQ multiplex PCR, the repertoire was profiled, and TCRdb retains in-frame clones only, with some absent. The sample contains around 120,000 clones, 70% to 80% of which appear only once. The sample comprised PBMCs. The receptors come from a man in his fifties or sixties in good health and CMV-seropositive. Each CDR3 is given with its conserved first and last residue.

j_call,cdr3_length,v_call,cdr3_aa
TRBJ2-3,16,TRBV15,CATSRDGGQTTDTQYF
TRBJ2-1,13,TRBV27,CATRGGEGNEQFF
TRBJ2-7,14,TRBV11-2,CASSLNEGAYEQYF
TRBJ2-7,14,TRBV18,CASPPQGAAYEQYF
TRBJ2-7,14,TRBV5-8,CASSRGLAGVEQYF
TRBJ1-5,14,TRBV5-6,CASSFRGSNQPQHF
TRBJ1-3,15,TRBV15,CATSSHSVEGNTIYF
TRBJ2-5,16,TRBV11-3,CASSFLGVDRAKTQYF
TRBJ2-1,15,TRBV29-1,CSVEAGTRTRNEQFF
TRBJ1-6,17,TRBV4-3,CASSQDRTGALISPLHF
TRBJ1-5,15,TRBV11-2,CASSLEGRGNQPQHF
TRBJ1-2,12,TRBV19,CASSIRGYGYTF
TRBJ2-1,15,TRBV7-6,CASSQGEAAYNEQFF